A single sample gave rise to the 8 T cell receptor beta chains below, sequenced in a study of CD8+ T cells in alopecia areata. Treatment specified: oral pan-JAK inhibitor, 5-10 mg twice daily. cDNA prepared by RNA extraction and subsequent reverse transcription served as the template for sequencing. Libraries were prepared by immunoSEQ multiplex PCR; TCRdb keeps only in-frame clonotypes and omits some of them. The sample has some 95,000 clones, about 40% seen once. The sequencing here drew on CD8+ T cells sorted from blood, taken at week 24, from a patient treated with tofacitinib. These receptors were taken from a human donor with alopecia areata.

The V gene is TRBV2, the J gene TRBJ2-1, with 8 bases that match TRBD2. V dropped 3 bases and J dropped 2; count of bases not matched to a gene: 6. Looked up from germline, CDR1 is SNHLY and CDR2 is FYNNEI. This CDR3 contains 16 residues. CDR3 region: CASSEPPGLAYNEQFF. The CDR3 DNA reads TGTGCCAGCAGTGAGCCCCCGGGACTAGCCTACAATGAGCAGTTCTTC.

The chain links TRBV2 to TRBJ2-1; TRBD1 agrees at 7 bases. The V and J ends lost 6 bases and 6 bases, in that order; junction bases with no gene match: 14. The germline V gene has CDR1 SNHLY and CDR2 FYNNEI. This CDR3 comprises 16 residues. The DNA of the CDR3 is TGTGCCAGCAGGGGCCCAAGGGGGCGCCCGGGCAATGAGCAGTTCTTC. Its protein product is CASRGPRGRPGNEQFF. Filled out from reference TRBV2 and TRBJ2-1, the complete variable domain reads EPEVTQTPSHQVTQMGQEVILRCVPISNHLYFYWYRQILGQKVEFLVSFYNNEISEKSEIFDDQFSVERPDGSNFTLKIRSTKLEDSAMYFCASRGPRGRPGNEQFFGPGTRLTVL.

V and J are TRBV27 and TRBJ1-5; the match to TRBD1 covers 10 bases. CDR3 length: 17 residues. The junction had 8 bases not matched to a gene; V was cut back by 5 bases and J by 1 base. Germline V CDR1 and CDR2: MNHEY, SMNVEV (reference sequence). The DNA of the CDR3 is TGTGCCAGCAGTCGACTAGGGACAGGGGTAAGCAATCAGCCCCAGCATTTT. Encoded protein: CASSRLGTGVSNQPQHF.

This clone showed up just a few times. This chain's CDR3 is CASSQGSRQGEYEQYF. Here the CDR3 DNA reads TGTGCCAGCAGCCAAGGAAGTCGCCAGGGGGAATACGAGCAGTACTTC. The chain employs TRBV14 and TRBJ2-7; the match to TRBD1 covers 7 bases. J lost 4 bases, V lost 1 base, and 10 bases had no gene match. This CDR3 has 16 amino acids. Looked up from germline, CDR1 is SGHDN and CDR2 is FVKESK.

The CDR3 loop is CASSARDRGYEQYF. For the CDR3, the DNA is TGTGCCAGCAGCGCCCGGGACAGGGGTTACGAGCAGTACTTC. V is TRBV9 and J is TRBJ2-5; 10 nucleotides align to TRBD1. The J call may be wrong; the DNA end is better matched by TRBJ2-7. The CDR3 has 14 residues. Germline V gene lookup returns CDR1 SGDLS and CDR2 YYNGEE.

The chain is built from TRBV27 and TRBJ1-5; maybe TRBD1 (6 bases). The CDR3 spans 14 residues. Trimming cost V 4 bases and J 6 bases, with 13 bases left between them. Germline CDR1 and CDR2: MNHEY and SMNVEV (reference sequence). This chain's CDR3 is CASSSRGTLQPQHF. Here the CDR3 DNA reads TGTGCCAGCAGTTCTAGGGGGACTCTTCAGCCCCAGCATTTT.

In DNA form, the CDR3 reads TGTGCCAGCAGCGTAGGGGGGACAAGGCAAGAGACCCAGTACTTC. This codes for CASSVGGTRQETQYF. J is TRBJ2-5 and V is TRBV9, with a weak D call TRBD1 (6 bases). Germline V gene sequence: CDR1 SGDLS, CDR2 YYNGEE. The V and J ends lost 0 bases and 2 bases respectively, with 11 bases between them. CDR3 length equals 15 residues.

The V call is TRBV29-1, the J call TRBJ2-1; D call uncertain. This CDR3 is 14 amino acids long. V lost 4 bases to trimming and J lost 0 bases, with 10 bases between them. Germline V gene lookup returns CDR1 SQVTM and CDR2 ANQGSEA. CDR3 DNA sequence: TGCAGCGTTGTCTACACAAACTCCTACAATGAGCAGTTCTTC. Its translation is CSVVYTNSYNEQFF.